This TCR beta chain was profiled in a study of shared clonotypes between healthy human individuals. Naive CD8 cells lacked CD45RO, underwent positive selection for CCR7 and left out terminally differentiated effector memory CD45RA+ cells. Here immunoSEQ multiplex PCR was the method, and the copy in TCRdb shows in-frame clones only, minus some. The sample lists fewer than 700,000 clones; roughly 95% were seen once. This CDR3 is 14 amino acids long. Trimming pared 0 bases from V and 5 bases from J, leaving 14 bases between. CDR1 and CDR2 from the germline V gene are GTSNPN and SVGIG (reference sequence). This clone has more than one count but fewer than ten.

The sequence derives from a woman aged 30 to 39 in good health. The chain couples TRBV30 to TRBJ2-7, with TRBD1 as a possible D gene (6 bases). The sample taken for sequencing was naive CD8+ T cells sorted from blood. CDR3: CAWSVGTGIHEQYF. CDR3 nucleotides: TGTGCCTGGAGTGTAGGAACAGGGATCCACGAGCAGTACTTC.